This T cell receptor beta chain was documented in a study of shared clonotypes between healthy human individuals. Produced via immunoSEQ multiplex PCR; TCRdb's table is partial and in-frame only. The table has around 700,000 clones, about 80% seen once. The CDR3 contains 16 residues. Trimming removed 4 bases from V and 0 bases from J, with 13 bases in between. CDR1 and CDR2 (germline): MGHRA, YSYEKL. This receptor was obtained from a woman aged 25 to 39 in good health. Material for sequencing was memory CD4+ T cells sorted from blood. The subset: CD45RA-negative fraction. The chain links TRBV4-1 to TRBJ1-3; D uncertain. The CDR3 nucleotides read TGCGCCAGCAGCCGGAGTGGAGGCAGCTCTGGAAACACCATATATTTT. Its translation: CASSRSGGSSGNTIYF.